Listed below are T cell receptor beta chains from one sample, sequenced in a study of T cell repertoires in cytomegalovirus infection. Antigen specificity for these receptors is unknown. TCRdb recomputed calls from the reads with MiXCR, one row per CDR3 protein. The sample consists of more than 250,000 distinct CDR3 sequences, 20% to 30% of them appearing once. The sample here was cultured PBMCs, taken from culture after CMV antigen stimulation. These TCRs come from a human donor in good health (CMV status not recorded). Some clones in this sample may be carry-over from other donors' samples. Each CDR3 is given without its conserved first and last residue. The order of the fields is V gene, CDR3 protein.

TRBV9	ASSVANSGSTDTQY
TRBV7-2	ASSFGSQETQY
TRBV2	ARTGDPNYGYT
TRBV7-2	ASSPRQSSYNSPLH
TRBV29-1	SVEGVSTDTQY
TRBV7-3	ASSLSGTSGTNTGELF
TRBV5-1	ASSPGQWNTGELF
TRBV4-1	ASSPLTGSEGTEAF
TRBV19	ASSGVQATLY
TRBV6-2/TRBV6-3	ASSPGGVDPDEQF
TRBV7-2	ASSLTDLVGNEQF
TRBV6-5	ASSLVGSNEQF
TRBV15	ATSRAFGRANTEAF
TRBV6-2/TRBV6-3	ASRGHRATYGYT
TRBV7-2	ASSLELVSAF
TRBV4-1	ASSQGAATPYNEQF
TRBV7-2	ASSPRVTQNTEAF
TRBV20-1	SGTDRAPGDTQY
TRBV3-1	ASSQDGLSNNEQF
TRBV7-2	ASSLTAHEQF
TRBV12-3/TRBV12-4	ASSPRQGTYEQY
TRBV6-2/TRBV6-3	ATKDRVNQPQH